These T cell receptor beta chains were read from a single sample in a study of blood T cell repertoires in COVID-19. Sequencing was performed with immunoSEQ multiplex PCR; in TCRdb, only in-frame clones are kept and a portion is missing. The sample has some 270,000 clones, around 85% seen once. Specimen: peripheral blood. Every receptor here comes from a human donor with COVID-19, enrolled during active disease. The donor label of this sample is uncertain. CDR3s include the opening cysteine and the closing phenylalanine or tryptophan. The order of the fields is clone size, D gene, V gene, J gene, CDR3 DNA, CDR3 protein. D genes are given only for firm matches. Part of the rows lack a size; the others show once, few, many or a class for expanded clones.

clone size: few
D gene: TRBD2
V gene: TRBV3-1/TRBV3-2
J gene: TRBJ2-2
CDR3 DNA: TGTGCCACGAAACTAGCGGAGGCGAACACCGGGGAGCTGTTTTTT
CDR3 protein: CATKLAEANTGELFF

clone size: .
D gene: TRBD2
V gene: TRBV6-5
J gene: TRBJ2-7
CDR3 DNA: TGTGCCAGCAGGGGAGCGGGGGCGTCCTACGAGCAGTACTTC
CDR3 protein: CASRGAGASYEQYF

clone size: .
D gene: .
V gene: TRBV6-5
J gene: TRBJ1-4
CDR3 DNA: TGTGCCAGCAGTTACTCGTGGCAGGGCGATGAAAAACTGTTTTTT
CDR3 protein: CASSYSWQGDEKLFF

clone size: .
D gene: .
V gene: TRBV7-2
J gene: TRBJ1-6
CDR3 DNA: TGTGCCAGCAGCTTGTCAGGGCCTAGCTCCTATAATTCACCCCTCCACTTT
CDR3 protein: CASSLSGPSSYNSPLHF

clone size: many
D gene: .
V gene: TRBV19
J gene: TRBJ1-3
CDR3 DNA: TGTGCCAGTAGTTCCCGGGGGGCCCCGATCTCTGGAAACACCATATATTTT
CDR3 protein: CASSSRGAPISGNTIYF

clone size: .
D gene: .
V gene: TRBV28
J gene: TRBJ1-2
CDR3 DNA: TGTGCCAGCAGTGCGGACTATGGCTACACCTTC
CDR3 protein: CASSADYGYTF

clone size: .
D gene: .
V gene: TRBV7-2
J gene: TRBJ2-7
CDR3 DNA: TGTGCCAGCAGCTTAAGCACAGGGCTGAGGAACGAGCAGTACTTC
CDR3 protein: CASSLSTGLRNEQYF

clone size: .
D gene: .
V gene: TRBV30
J gene: TRBJ2-3
CDR3 DNA: TGTGCCTGGAGTGTAGAGCGGATCACAGATACGCAGTATTTT
CDR3 protein: CAWSVERITDTQYF

clone size: .
D gene: .
V gene: TRBV3-1/TRBV3-2
J gene: TRBJ1-3
CDR3 DNA: TGTGCCAGCAGTCAGGGAGCGGGGGCTGGAAACACCATATATTTT
CDR3 protein: CASSQGAGAGNTIYF

clone size: .
D gene: .
V gene: TRBV19
J gene: TRBJ1-2
CDR3 DNA: TGTGCCAGTAGTATTGGAGGATCGGCAGCAAGGATAATCTATGGCTACACCTTC
CDR3 protein: CASSIGGSAARIIYGYTF

clone size: .
D gene: .
V gene: TRBV28
J gene: TRBJ1-2
CDR3 DNA: TGTGCCAGCAGTAGCAGGGCTAGACCGGATGGCTACACCTTC
CDR3 protein: CASSSRARPDGYTF

clone size: .
D gene: .
V gene: TRBV18
J gene: TRBJ2-1
CDR3 DNA: TGTGCCAGCTCACCACTTGGGAGCTCCTACAATGAGCAGTTCTTC
CDR3 protein: CASSPLGSSYNEQFF

clone size: .
D gene: TRBD2
V gene: TRBV11-2
J gene: TRBJ2-7
CDR3 DNA: TGTGCCAGCAGCGAAGGACTAGCGGGGAACCTTTACGAGCAGTACTTC
CDR3 protein: CASSEGLAGNLYEQYF

clone size: .
D gene: .
V gene: TRBV7-8
J gene: TRBJ1-2
CDR3 DNA: TGTGCCAGCAGCCCCTGGGGCGCCGGCTACACCTTC
CDR3 protein: CASSPWGAGYTF

clone size: .
D gene: .
V gene: TRBV10-3
J gene: TRBJ2-3
CDR3 DNA: TGTGCCATCAGTTCTTTTAGTAGTAGCACAGATACGCAGTATTTT
CDR3 protein: CAISSFSSSTDTQYF

clone size: .
D gene: TRBD1
V gene: TRBV28
J gene: TRBJ2-1
CDR3 DNA: TGTGCCAGCAGTCCAGGACAGGATCCCAATGAGCAGTTCTTC
CDR3 protein: CASSPGQDPNEQFF

clone size: .
D gene: .
V gene: TRBV28
J gene: TRBJ1-5
CDR3 DNA: TGTGCCAGCAATGCGGGAGGTCAAGCCCAGCATTTT
CDR3 protein: CASNAGGQAQHF

clone size: .
D gene: .
V gene: TRBV11-2
J gene: TRBJ2-3
CDR3 DNA: TGTGCCAGCAGACAGGGTTCAGATACGCAGTATTTT
CDR3 protein: CASRQGSDTQYF

clone size: .
D gene: .
V gene: TRBV30
J gene: TRBJ1-3
CDR3 DNA: TGTGCCTGGAGTCAATTCTCTGGAAACACCATATATTTT
CDR3 protein: CAWSQFSGNTIYF

clone size: .
D gene: .
V gene: TRBV7-8
J gene: TRBJ2-5
CDR3 DNA: TGTGCCAGCAGCTTAGTGGGGCCGGAGACCCAGTACTTC
CDR3 protein: CASSLVGPETQYF

clone size: .
D gene: .
V gene: TRBV7-9
J gene: TRBJ2-5
CDR3 DNA: TGTGCCAGCAGCTCCGACCCGATGGAGAAGACCCAGTACTTC
CDR3 protein: CASSSDPMEKTQYF

clone size: .
D gene: .
V gene: TRBV28
J gene: TRBJ1-2
CDR3 DNA: TGTGCCAGCAGTTTAGGGAGCCACGGAAACTATGGCTACACCTTC
CDR3 protein: CASSLGSHGNYGYTF

clone size: .
D gene: .
V gene: TRBV11-3
J gene: TRBJ1-3
CDR3 DNA: TGTGCCAGCAGCTTAGATGGAGGTACTGGAAACACCATATATTTT
CDR3 protein: CASSLDGGTGNTIYF

clone size: .
D gene: TRBD2
V gene: TRBV6-6
J gene: TRBJ2-5
CDR3 DNA: TGTGCCAGCAACCAACTAGCGGGGGTAGAGACCCAGTACTTC
CDR3 protein: CASNQLAGVETQYF

clone size: .
D gene: TRBD1
V gene: TRBV7-9
J gene: TRBJ2-7
CDR3 DNA: TGTGCCAGCAGCTTAGTGGGACAGATCTCCTACGAGCAGTACTTC
CDR3 protein: CASSLVGQISYEQYF

clone size: .
D gene: TRBD1
V gene: TRBV19
J gene: TRBJ2-1
CDR3 DNA: TGTGCCAGTACTGACAGGGTAGGTGAGCAGTTCTTC
CDR3 protein: CASTDRVGEQFF

clone size: .
D gene: TRBD1
V gene: TRBV9
J gene: TRBJ1-3
CDR3 DNA: TGTGCCAGCAGCGTATCGGGACAGGGTATTCGAAACACCATATATTTT
CDR3 protein: CASSVSGQGIRNTIYF

clone size: .
D gene: TRBD1
V gene: TRBV3-1/TRBV3-2
J gene: TRBJ1-1
CDR3 DNA: TGTGCCAGCAGCCAAGTAGGGACAGCGAACACTGAAGCTTTCTTT
CDR3 protein: CASSQVGTANTEAFF

clone size: few
D gene: TRBD2
V gene: TRBV28
J gene: TRBJ2-7
CDR3 DNA: TGTGCCAGCAGTTTATTACTAGCGGTTCTTCTTGTCGTGGACGAGCAGTACTTC
CDR3 protein: CASSLLLAVLLVVDEQYF

clone size: .
D gene: .
V gene: TRBV5-4
J gene: TRBJ1-6
CDR3 DNA: TGTGCCAGCAGCTTGTACGAATGGCAGGGTGATTCACCCCTCCACTTT
CDR3 protein: CASSLYEWQGDSPLHF

clone size: few
D gene: .
V gene: TRBV11-2
J gene: TRBJ1-5
CDR3 DNA: TGTGCCAGCAGCTTAGATGCGGGGAATCAGCCCCAGCATTTT
CDR3 protein: CASSLDAGNQPQHF

clone size: few
D gene: .
V gene: TRBV6-5
J gene: TRBJ2-1
CDR3 DNA: TGTGCCAGCAGTTACCGGGGACACTCCTACAATGAGCAGTTCTTC
CDR3 protein: CASSYRGHSYNEQFF

clone size: .
D gene: .
V gene: TRBV7-3
J gene: TRBJ2-2
CDR3 DNA: TGTGCCAGCCGGCTAGCCAACACCGGGGAGCTGTTTTTT
CDR3 protein: CASRLANTGELFF

clone size: .
D gene: .
V gene: TRBV6-5
J gene: TRBJ2-2
CDR3 DNA: TGTGCCAGCAGGCCAGGCGCCGGGGAGCTGTTTTTT
CDR3 protein: CASRPGAGELFF

clone size: .
D gene: .
V gene: TRBV10-3
J gene: TRBJ1-6
CDR3 DNA: TGTGCCATCAGTGAGTCGGCAGGGGCGAATTCACCCCTCCACTTT
CDR3 protein: CAISESAGANSPLHF

clone size: .
D gene: .
V gene: TRBV5-1
J gene: TRBJ2-7
CDR3 DNA: TGCGCCAGCAGCTGGGAGAGCCCCGAGTACGAGCAGTACTTC
CDR3 protein: CASSWESPEYEQYF

clone size: .
D gene: TRBD1
V gene: TRBV6-6
J gene: TRBJ2-7
CDR3 DNA: TGTGCCAGCAGCCCCGGGACAGGGAACGTCAACGAGCAGTACTTC
CDR3 protein: CASSPGTGNVNEQYF

clone size: .
D gene: .
V gene: TRBV6-5
J gene: TRBJ2-7
CDR3 DNA: TGTGCCAGCGCTCGACTAGTCGATCTCGACGAGCAGTACTTC
CDR3 protein: CASARLVDLDEQYF

clone size: .
D gene: .
V gene: TRBV18
J gene: TRBJ1-1
CDR3 DNA: TGTGCCAGCTCACCAAACAGGCCTAACACTGAAGCTTTCTTT
CDR3 protein: CASSPNRPNTEAFF

clone size: .
D gene: .
V gene: TRBV3-1/TRBV3-2
J gene: TRBJ2-6
CDR3 DNA: TGTGCCAGCAGCCAGGCCCGGGTGACCACTTCCAACGTCCTGACTTTC
CDR3 protein: CASSQARVTTSNVLTF

clone size: .
D gene: .
V gene: TRBV9
J gene: TRBJ1-2
CDR3 DNA: TGTGCCAGCAGCGTAGTTACGGGCCCACTCGGTGGAGGCGGCTACACCTTC
CDR3 protein: CASSVVTGPLGGGGYTF

clone size: .
D gene: TRBD1
V gene: TRBV29-1
J gene: TRBJ1-2
CDR3 DNA: TGCAGCGTTGAAGGACAGGGATCATCCCGCTATGGCTACACCTTC
CDR3 protein: CSVEGQGSSRYGYTF

clone size: .
D gene: .
V gene: TRBV2
J gene: TRBJ1-3
CDR3 DNA: TGTGCCAGCAGTGACAGGTTCTCTGGAAACACCATATATTTT
CDR3 protein: CASSDRFSGNTIYF

clone size: .
D gene: .
V gene: TRBV19
J gene: TRBJ2-1
CDR3 DNA: TGTGCCAGTAGTGCGTACCTCCGTTCCTACAATGAGCAGTTCTTC
CDR3 protein: CASSAYLRSYNEQFF

clone size: .
D gene: TRBD1
V gene: TRBV7-2
J gene: TRBJ1-3
CDR3 DNA: TGTGCCAGCAGCCTGACAGGGAATGGAAACACCATATATTTT
CDR3 protein: CASSLTGNGNTIYF

clone size: .
D gene: TRBD1
V gene: TRBV30
J gene: TRBJ1-2
CDR3 DNA: TGTGCCTGGGACAGGGCTATAGGCTATGGCTACACCTTC
CDR3 protein: CAWDRAIGYGYTF

clone size: .
D gene: TRBD1
V gene: TRBV28
J gene: TRBJ1-1
CDR3 DNA: TGTGCCAGCAGTTTCCCCGCGGGACAGGGGGGAGCTTTCTTT
CDR3 protein: CASSFPAGQGGAFF

clone size: .
D gene: TRBD1
V gene: TRBV5-4
J gene: TRBJ1-2
CDR3 DNA: TGTGCCAGCAGCTTACAGGGGGAGTCCTGTGGCTACACCTTC
CDR3 protein: CASSLQGESCGYTF

clone size: .
D gene: .
V gene: TRBV9
J gene: TRBJ2-2
CDR3 DNA: TGTGCCGGCAGCACCGGACAGAACACCGGGGAGCTGTTTTTT
CDR3 protein: CAGSTGQNTGELFF

clone size: .
D gene: TRBD2
V gene: TRBV7-6
J gene: TRBJ2-7
CDR3 DNA: TGTGCCAGCAGCCCCCGCCCGGGACTAGCGTACGAGCAGTACTTC
CDR3 protein: CASSPRPGLAYEQYF

clone size: .
D gene: .
V gene: TRBV30
J gene: TRBJ1-1
CDR3 DNA: TGTGCCTGGGCGGATCAGGGGCCAGCTTTCTTT
CDR3 protein: CAWADQGPAFF

clone size: few
D gene: TRBD2
V gene: TRBV20-1
J gene: TRBJ2-1
CDR3 DNA: TGCAGTGCTAGTCCCCCTAGCGGGTACAATGAGCAGTTCTTC
CDR3 protein: CSASPPSGYNEQFF

clone size: .
D gene: .
V gene: TRBV11-3
J gene: TRBJ2-1
CDR3 DNA: TGTGCCAGCTCCGATAGCGGATCCTACAATGAGCAGTTCTTC
CDR3 protein: CASSDSGSYNEQFF